This T cell receptor (beta chain) appears in the sequencing data of a study of brain T cells in children with intractable seizures. Clones were read by immunoSEQ multiplex PCR, and TCRdb kept only the in-frame ones, dropping some. The table records 300,000 to 400,000 clones, over 90% of them present only once. The CDR3 spans 15 residues. Germline trimming cut 6 bases from V and 4 bases from J; bases unmatched to any gene: 11. Germline V gene data show CDR1 as WNHNN and CDR2 as SYGVQD (reference sequence). Time point defined: blood from clinic visit 5 months post-surgery; TSC patient then seizure free. Before surgery, patients took at least one anti-epileptic drug.

Sample: peripheral blood, taken more than 4 months after surgery. V gene TRBV10-1 combines with J gene TRBJ1-1, with 7 bases lining up with TRBD1. The TCR was taken from a boy younger than two with tuberous sclerosis and intractable seizures. The CDR3, as DNA: TGCGCCAGCAGACAAAAGAGAGCAGGGGGCACTGAAGCTTTCTTT. As protein: CASRQKRAGGTEAFF.